This T cell receptor beta chain stems from a study of immune reconstitution after stem cell transplant in scleroderma (TCRdb year 2017). This clonotype is regarded as medium-sized (0.01 to 0.1%). Its antigen has not been determined. No clone much larger than this one lies a single base away; base qualities are absent. Library creation used RT-PCR. TCRdb names Illumina MiSeq as the instrument used. Using fastp trimming at Q25 and MiXCR clonotype assembly, TCRdb reanalyzed the public sequencing data and kept in-frame beta chains. CDR3 protein duplicates are merged, each entry listing the most common genes and DNA. Counted in this sample were 2,000 or so distinct CDR3 sequences; about a sixth of them appeared once. The ten largest clones add up to about 35% of the sample. This material was obtained before or after autologous hematopoietic stem cell transplantation (not recorded which). The origin of this receptor is a female donor with systemic sclerosis.

The CDR3 has the sequence CASSINRVRAAEETQYF. The DNA sequence is given as TGTGCCAGTAGTATCAACAGGGTCAGGGCAGCCGAAGAGACCCAGTACTTC. The rearrangement combines TRBV19 with TRBJ2-5; D gene: possibly TRBD1, on 6 matching bases. There are 17 amino acids in the CDR3, from cysteine to phenylalanine inclusive. Only the CDR3 DNA stays, 51 bases, in frame from base 1. V gives up 3 bases and J gives up 3 bases, and the segment between their germline ends measures 20 bases. CDR1 and CDR2, looked up from the germline V gene (reference sequence), are LNHDA and SQIVND.